The TCR beta chain under discussion was sequenced for a study of CD8 T cells in Susac syndrome. From germline, CDR1 is SGHRS and CDR2 YFSETQ. The CDR3 has 14 amino acids. V was pared by 5 bases and J by 7 bases, with 11 bases of the junction left unmatched. Broader study findings: The authors found fewer than 20 Susac-specific public clones in total CD8+ repertoires and several in CD8+ TEMRA repertoires.

Sequencing of TCR beta was undertaken in CD8+ and CD4+ T cells derived from blood. Through negative isolation, CD4+ and CD8+ T cells were obtained, while TEMRA cells were enriched using FACS. Of note for this clonotype: What it recognizes is unknown.

Random hexamers were used to reverse transcribe an amount of roughly 0.5 to 1 ug RNA. Amplification of the TCR beta CDR3 was carried out by immunoSEQ multiplex PCR, which spanned a total of 54 Vbeta and 13 Jbeta segments. TCRdb fed the immunoSEQ multiplex PCR reads into MiXCR, producing one record per CDR3 protein. The sample has about 120,000 distinct CDR3 sequences, over 85% seen once. Sequenced sample: CD8+ T cells from PBMCs. The J gene is TRBJ2-7, the V gene TRBV5-1; 8 bases fit TRBD2. This receptor was obtained from a human donor with Susac syndrome. The CDR3 spells CASRTAGVIEEQYF. CDR3 DNA: TGCGCCAGCAGGACAGCGGGAGTGATCGAAGAGCAGTACTTC.